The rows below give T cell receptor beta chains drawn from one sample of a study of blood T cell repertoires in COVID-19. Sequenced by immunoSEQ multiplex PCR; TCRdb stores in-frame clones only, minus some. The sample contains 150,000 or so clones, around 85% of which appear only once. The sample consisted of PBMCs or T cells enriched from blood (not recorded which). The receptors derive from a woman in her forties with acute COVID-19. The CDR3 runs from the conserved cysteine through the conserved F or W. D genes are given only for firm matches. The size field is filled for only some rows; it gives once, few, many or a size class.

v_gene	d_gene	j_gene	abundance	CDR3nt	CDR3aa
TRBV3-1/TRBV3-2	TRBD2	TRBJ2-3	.	TGTGCCAGCAGCGCTAAGGGACTAGCGGGAGATACAGATACGCAGTATTTT	CASSAKGLAGDTDTQYF
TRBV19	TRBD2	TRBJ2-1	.	TGTGCCAGTAGTATAGTGGGAGGGCCCTTAAATGAGCAGTTCTTC	CASSIVGGPLNEQFF
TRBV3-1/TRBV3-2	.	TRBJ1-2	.	TGTGCCAGCAGTACTGGGAACAGACAGACCTTC	CASSTGNRQTF
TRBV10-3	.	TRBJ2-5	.	TGTGCCATCAGTGAGGGACAAATGAAGACCCAGTACTTC	CAISEGQMKTQYF
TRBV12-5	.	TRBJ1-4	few	TGTGCTAGTGGTTTGACACAGGGTACGACTAATGAAAAACTGTTTTTT	CASGLTQGTTNEKLFF
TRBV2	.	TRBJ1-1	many	TGTGCCAGCACCCGACAGATGAACACTGAAGCTTTCTTT	CASTRQMNTEAFF
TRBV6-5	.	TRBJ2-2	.	TGTGCCAGCAACCCGACAGGCGTAAACACCGGGGAGCTGTTTTTT	CASNPTGVNTGELFF
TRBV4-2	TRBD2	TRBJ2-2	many	TGTGCCAGCAGCCAACGGGCGGGAGCGAACACCGGGGAGCTGTTTTTT	CASSQRAGANTGELFF
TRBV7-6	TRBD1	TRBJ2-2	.	TGTGCCAGCAGCTTGCGACAGGGCACCGGGGAGCTGTTTTTT	CASSLRQGTGELFF
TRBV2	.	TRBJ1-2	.	TGTGCCAGCAGTTTTGACACCCTCCGTGGCTACACCTTC	CASSFDTLRGYTF
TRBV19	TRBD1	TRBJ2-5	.	TGTGCCAGTAGTAGGGGACAGGGGCAAGAGACCCAGTACTTC	CASSRGQGQETQYF
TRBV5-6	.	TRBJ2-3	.	TGTGCCAGCAGCTGGACAGGGCGGGGGTCAGATACGCAGTATTTT	CASSWTGRGSDTQYF
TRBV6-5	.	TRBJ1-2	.	TGTGCCAGCAGTTTAGGCCATAGGGGGTATGGCTACACCTTC	CASSLGHRGYGYTF
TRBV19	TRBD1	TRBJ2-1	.	TGTGCCAGTAGTACGGGACAGGCGATTTACAATGAGCAGTTCTTC	CASSTGQAIYNEQFF
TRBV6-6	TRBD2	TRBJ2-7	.	TGTGCCAGCAGTCCGGGGGGGGCCAATTACGAGCAGTACTTC	CASSPGGANYEQYF
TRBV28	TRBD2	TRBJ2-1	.	TGTGCCAGCAGTCCACAATCCGGGACTAGCGCGTACAATGAGCAGTTCTTC	CASSPQSGTSAYNEQFF
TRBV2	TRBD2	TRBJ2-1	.	TGTGCCAGCAGTGAAGGAACGGCTAGCGGGAGGGACAATGAGCAGTTCTTC	CASSEGTASGRDNEQFF
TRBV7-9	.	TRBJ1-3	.	TGTGCCAGCAGCGCTCGAGGCAGCTCTGGAAACACCATATATTTT	CASSARGSSGNTIYF
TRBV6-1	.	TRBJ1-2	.	TGTGCCAGCAGTCTAACAGGAGATGGCTACACCTTC	CASSLTGDGYTF
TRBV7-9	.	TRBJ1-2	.	TGTGCCAGCAGCTTATCCACAGGGTTGGATGGCTACACCTTC	CASSLSTGLDGYTF
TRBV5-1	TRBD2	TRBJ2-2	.	TGCGCCAGCAGCGGCTGGACTAGCGGGATCTCCGGGGAGCTGTTTTTT	CASSGWTSGISGELFF
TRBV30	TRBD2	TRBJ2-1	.	TGTGCCTGGAGTGCGGGTCGATACCTAGCGGGAGGGGGGAATGAGCAGTTCTTC	CAWSAGRYLAGGGNEQFF